The 14 T cell receptor beta chains below all came from one sample that was sequenced in a study of breast tumors, draining lymph nodes, adjacent tissues. TCRdb re-analysed the multiplex PCR reads in MiXCR, keeping a single row per CDR3 protein. The repertoire holds over 200,000 distinct CDR3 sequences, with under 40% as singletons. Samples came from axillary lymph nodes draining the breast cancer. Input material: axillary lymph node tissue. The receptors were sampled from a female donor with breast cancer. Some clones in this sample may be carry-over from other donors' samples.

Comment on this clonotype: A much more abundant neighbour one base away suggests this may be a read error. V and J are TRBV6-5 and TRBJ2-7, with 7 bases fitting TRBD1. The length of the CDR3 is 14 residues. Germline V gives CDR1 MNHEY, CDR2 SVGAGI. This CDR3 is CASGPSGQPYEQHF. The CDR3 nucleotides read TGTGCCAGCGGACCCTCGGGACAGCCCTACGAGCAGCACTTC.

In its sample, this clonotype was seen many times. The chain links TRBV29-1 to TRBJ2-7; D unresolved. Germline V lookup: CDR1 SQVTM, CDR2 ANQGSEA. Trimming removed 4 bases at V and 1 base at J, with 14 bases between. The CDR3 spans 14 residues. CDR3: CSVVTPVGSYEQYF. CDR3 in DNA: TGCAGCGTTGTAACCCCCGTCGGGTCCTACGAGCAGTACTTC.

V gene TRBV7-9 combines with J gene TRBJ1-2, with D uncertain. Germline loops: CDR1 SEHNR, CDR2 FQNEAQ (reference sequence). V was shortened by 1 base and J by 5 bases, with 11 bases between the two germline ends. CDR3 length equals 14 residues. The CDR3 protein is CASSLEVSPYGYTF. Written as DNA, the CDR3 is TGTGCCAGCAGCTTAGAGGTCAGTCCGTATGGCTACACCTTC.

This clonotype occurred many times. The genes are TRBV20-1 and TRBJ2-7, with no clear D. Trimming removed 6 bases from V and 9 bases from J, with 18 bases in between. The CDR3 is 12 residues long. Per germline, CDR1 DFQATT and CDR2 SNEGSKA (reference sequence). The CDR3 loop is CSAGPVPSRQYF. DNA for the CDR3: TGCAGTGCGGGTCCCGTCCCTAGTAGGCAGTACTTC.

This clonotype was found many times. J is TRBJ2-1 and V is TRBV11-3; D remains ambiguous. V was shortened by 1 base and J by 0 bases, with 13 bases between the two germline ends. CDR3 length: 17 residues. From germline, CDR1 is SGHNT and CDR2 YENEEA. CDR3: CASSLAGGLRSYNEQFF. The CDR3 DNA reads TGTGCCAGCAGCTTAGCTGGTGGGCTACGCTCCTACAATGAGCAGTTCTTC.

The chain links TRBV2 to TRBJ2-7; TRBD1 or TRBD2 may be the D gene (5 bases each). The CDR3 totals 14 residues. The germline gives CDR1 SNHLY, CDR2 FYNNEI. Trimming pared 2 bases from V and 6 bases from J, leaving 14 bases between. The CDR3 spells CASSESGRASEQYF. The CDR3 region has the DNA TGTGCCAGCAGTGAAAGCGGCAGGGCATCCGAGCAGTACTTC.

The V gene is TRBV5-4, the J gene TRBJ2-7, with TRBD2 matching over 8 bases. The germline gives CDR1 SGHNT, CDR2 YYREEE (reference sequence). The CDR3 is made up of 17 amino acids. Trimming cost V 3 bases and J 3 bases; bases outside gene matches: 14. The CDR3 nucleotides are TGTGCCAGCAGCTACGCCCGTGGGTATAGCGGGATCTACGAGCAGTACTTC. It translates to CASSYARGYSGIYEQYF.

This clonotype was counted ten times or more. The rearrangement uses TRBV24-1 and TRBJ1-5, with 9 bases aligning to TRBD1. This CDR3 is built from 16 residues. The germline V gene has CDR1 KGHDR and CDR2 SFDVKD. The junction had 7 bases not matched to a gene; V was cut back by 2 bases and J by 6 bases. CDR3 DNA: TGTGCCACCAGTGATTCAAGGACAGGGGTGATTCAGCCCCAGCATTTT. As protein: CATSDSRTGVIQPQHF.

The table lists this clonotype with many counts. The chain combines TRBV7-9 with TRBJ2-7; TRBD1 matches at 10 bases. CDR1 is SEHNR and CDR2 is FQNEAQ in the germline V gene (reference sequence). This CDR3 has 14 amino acids. V lost 5 bases to trimming and J lost 5 bases; unmatched junction nucleotides: 6. The CDR3 loop reads CASSQGQGIDEQYF. CDR3 nucleotides: TGTGCCAGCAGCCAGGGACAGGGGATTGACGAGCAGTACTTC.

About this clonotype: The final CDR3 position lacks the conserved phenylalanine or tryptophan, pointing to a likely read error. The chain joins TRBV20-1 to TRBJ2-5; D not certain. This CDR3 has 11 amino acids. The V and J ends lost 5 bases and 3 bases respectively, with 7 bases between them. Germline V gene lookup returns CDR1 DFQATT and CDR2 SNEGSKA (reference sequence). CDR3 protein: CSAEVEETQYL. DNA for the CDR3: TGCAGTGCTGAGGTAGAAGAGACCCAGTACCTC.

This clonotype was seen repeatedly, ten times or more. This chain links TRBV11-2 with TRBJ2-2; D gene ambiguous. The germline CDR1 and CDR2 sequences are SGHAT and FQNNGV. V was pared by 0 bases and J by 2 bases, with 10 bases between. The CDR3 length is 16 residues. CDR3: CASSLDTKANTGELFF. DNA for the CDR3: TGTGCCAGCAGCTTAGATACCAAGGCTAACACCGGGGAGCTGTTTTTT. Drawing the rest from reference TRBV11-2 and TRBJ2-2, the complete variable domain is EAGVAQSPRYKIIEKRQSVAFWCNPISGHATLYWYQQILGQGPKLLIQFQNNGVVDDSQLPKDRFSAERLKGVDSTLKIQPAKLEDSAVYLCASSLDTKANTGELFFGEGSRLTVL.

This clonotype was seen many times. V usage is TRBV24-1 and J usage is TRBJ2-3; 10 bases match TRBD2. The CDR3 runs 16 residues. V trimming: 3 bases; J trimming: 6 bases; junction bases outside the gene matches: 8. Germline CDR1 and CDR2: KGHDR and SFDVKD. CDR3: CATSDPSGSGRDTQYF. CDR3 coding DNA: TGTGCCACCAGTGATCCTAGCGGGAGCGGGAGGGATACGCAGTATTTT.

This sequence joins TRBV15 and TRBJ2-2; D unclear. CDR3 length: 14 amino acids. Germline V lookup: CDR1 LNHNV, CDR2 YYDKDF (reference sequence). Trimming pared 5 bases from V and 3 bases from J, leaving 10 bases between. CDR3 sequence: CATSPGPHTGELFF. DNA for the CDR3: TGTGCCACCAGCCCAGGACCACACACCGGGGAGCTGTTTTTT. Full variable domain (outside the CDR3, taken from reference TRBV15 and TRBJ2-2): DAMVIQNPRYQVTQFGKPVTLSCSQTLNHNVMYWYQQKSSQAPKLLFHYYDKDFNNEADTPDNFQSRRPNTSFCFLDIRSPGLGDTAMYLCATSPGPHTGELFFGEGSRLTVL.

Notes on this clonotype: Possible read error: a much larger clone is one base away. The rearrangement joins TRBV7-2 to TRBJ1-3; 7 positions match TRBD1. The CDR3 runs to 13 residues. Germline V gene lookup returns CDR1 SGHTA and CDR2 FQGNSA. V was clipped by 8 bases and J by 8 bases; unmatched bases: 9. As DNA, the CDR3 is TGTGCCAGCGGCTGGGACAGCGGAGACACCATATATTTT. Protein sequence: CASGWDSGDTIYF.